This T cell receptor beta chain was identified during a study of sequential checkpoint blockade in melanoma. Study at large: After nivolumab or ipilimumab alone, some 20 patients had week-13 rebiopsies.

Clones were read by immunoSEQ multiplex PCR, and TCRdb kept only the in-frame ones, dropping some. The table has 40,000 or so clones, 30% to 40% seen once. This clone was seen a handful of times. Its target is unknown. General observations from the study: In arm A, pretreatment tumor clonality was associated with response. Clinical benefit was about 30 times likelier when tumor T-cell fraction and clonality increased.

This sample's treatment: randomized to nivolumab then ipilimumab (arm A) or the reverse (arm B). No patient had prior DNA-damaging chemotherapy. The CDR3 length is 14 residues. Looked up from germline, CDR1 is SGHNT and CDR2 is YENEEA. Trimming pared 0 bases from V and 3 bases from J, leaving 9 bases between. This sequence was found in a human donor with melanoma. The chain uses TRBV11-3 and TRBJ2-7; D is unresolved. Sequences were derived from tumor tissue (inferred from file names), sampled from a patient given nivolumab and ipilimumab in sequence. The CDR3 reads CASSLEGGRYEQYF. CDR3 coding DNA: TGTGCCAGCAGCTTAGAGGGCGGCCGCTACGAGCAGTACTTC.